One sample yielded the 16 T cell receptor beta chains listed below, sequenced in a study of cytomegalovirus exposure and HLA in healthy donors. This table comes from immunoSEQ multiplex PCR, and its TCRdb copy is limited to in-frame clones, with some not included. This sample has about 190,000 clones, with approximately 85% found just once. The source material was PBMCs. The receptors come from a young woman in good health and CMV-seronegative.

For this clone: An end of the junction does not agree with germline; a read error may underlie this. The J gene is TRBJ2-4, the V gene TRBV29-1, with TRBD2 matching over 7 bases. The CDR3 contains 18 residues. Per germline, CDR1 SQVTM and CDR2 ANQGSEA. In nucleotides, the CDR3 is TGCAGCATTGAAGTGGCGATTGGGGGGGACTTAGCCAAAAACATTCAGTACTTC. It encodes CSIEVAIGGDLAKNIQYF.

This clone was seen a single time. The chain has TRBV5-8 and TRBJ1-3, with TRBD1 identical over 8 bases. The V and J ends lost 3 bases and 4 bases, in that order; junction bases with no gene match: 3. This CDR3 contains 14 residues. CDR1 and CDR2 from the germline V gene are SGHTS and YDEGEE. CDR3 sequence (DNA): TGTGCCAGCAGCTGGACAGGGTCGGGAAACACCATATATTTT. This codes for CASSWTGSGNTIYF.

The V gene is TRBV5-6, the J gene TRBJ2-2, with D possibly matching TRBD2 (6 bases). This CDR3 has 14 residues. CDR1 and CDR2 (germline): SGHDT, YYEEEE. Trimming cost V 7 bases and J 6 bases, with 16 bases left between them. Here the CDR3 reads CASRTGRSPGELFF. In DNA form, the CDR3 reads TGTGCCAGCCGTACCGGGAGAAGTCCCGGGGAGCTGTTTTTT. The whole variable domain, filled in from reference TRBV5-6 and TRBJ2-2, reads DAGVTQSPTHLIKTRGQQVTLRCSPKSGHDTVSWYQQALGQGPQFIFQYYEEEERQRGNFPDRFSGHQFPNYSSELNVNALLLGDSALYLCASRTGRSPGELFFGEGSRLTVL.

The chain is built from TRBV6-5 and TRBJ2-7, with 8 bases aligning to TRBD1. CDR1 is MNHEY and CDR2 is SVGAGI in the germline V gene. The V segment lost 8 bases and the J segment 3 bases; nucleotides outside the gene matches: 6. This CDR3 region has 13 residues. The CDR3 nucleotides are TGTGCCAGCCTCGAAGACAGGGGCTACGAGCAGTACTTC. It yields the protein CASLEDRGYEQYF.

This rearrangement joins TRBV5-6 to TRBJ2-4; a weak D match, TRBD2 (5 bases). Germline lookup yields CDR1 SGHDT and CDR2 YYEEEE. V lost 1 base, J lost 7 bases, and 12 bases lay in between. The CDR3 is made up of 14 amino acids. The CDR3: CASSLRGSRNIQYF. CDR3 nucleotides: TGTGCCAGCAGCTTGCGGGGTTCGCGGAACATTCAGTACTTC.

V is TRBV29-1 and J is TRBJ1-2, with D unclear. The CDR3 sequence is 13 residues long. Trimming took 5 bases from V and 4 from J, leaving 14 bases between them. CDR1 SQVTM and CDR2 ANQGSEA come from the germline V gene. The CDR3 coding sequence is TGCAGCGTTCGCAGGCGGGAAGGCTATGGCTACACCTTC. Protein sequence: CSVRRREGYGYTF.

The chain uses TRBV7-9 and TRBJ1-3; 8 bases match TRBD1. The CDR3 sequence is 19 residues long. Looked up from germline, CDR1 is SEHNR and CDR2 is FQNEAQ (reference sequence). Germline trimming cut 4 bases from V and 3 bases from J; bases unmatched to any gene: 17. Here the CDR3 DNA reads TGTGCCAGCAGCTCCCCCCGGGGGTCAGGGGGCCCAATTGGAAACACCATATATTTT. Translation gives CASSSPRGSGGPIGNTIYF. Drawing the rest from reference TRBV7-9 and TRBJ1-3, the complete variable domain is DTGVSQNPRHKITKRGQNVTFRCDPISEHNRLYWYRQTLGQGPEFLTYFQNEAQLEKSRLLSDRFSAERPKGSFSTLEIQRTEQGDSAMYLCASSSPRGSGGPIGNTIYFGEGSWLTVV.

Here the CDR3 DNA reads TGCGTCGGGCGGGACAGAGGTCGGATGGGAGAGACCCAGTACTTC. Translation: CVGRDRGRMGETQYF. The chain recombines TRBV29-1 with TRBJ2-5; possible D gene TRBD1, 7 bases. The V gene's germline CDR1 is SQVTM and CDR2 ANQGSEA. CDR3 length: 15 amino acids.

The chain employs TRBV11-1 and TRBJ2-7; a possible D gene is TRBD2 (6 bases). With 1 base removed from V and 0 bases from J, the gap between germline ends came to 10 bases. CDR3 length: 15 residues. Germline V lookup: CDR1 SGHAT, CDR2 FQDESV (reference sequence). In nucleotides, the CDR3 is TGTGCCAGCAGCTTAGGCGGGGCGGGCTCCTACGAGCAGTACTTC. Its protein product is CASSLGGAGSYEQYF.

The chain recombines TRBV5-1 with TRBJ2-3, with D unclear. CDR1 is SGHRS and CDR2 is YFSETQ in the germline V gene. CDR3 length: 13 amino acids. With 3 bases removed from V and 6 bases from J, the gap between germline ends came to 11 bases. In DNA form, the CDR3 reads TGCGCCAGCAGCTCGGTGACAACCGATACGCAGTATTTT. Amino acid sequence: CASSSVTTDTQYF.

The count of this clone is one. The CDR3 nucleotides read TGCGCCAGCAGCCCCCTTGTCAGGGAGGGCAAGAGGACCCAGTACTTC. It yields the protein CASSPLVREGKRTQYF. The rearrangement uses TRBV5-1 and TRBJ2-5; TRBD2 agrees at 7 bases. The germline V gene has CDR1 SGHRS and CDR2 YFSETQ. V shed 4 bases and J 7 bases; nucleotides not matched to a gene: 16. The CDR3 sequence is 16 residues long.

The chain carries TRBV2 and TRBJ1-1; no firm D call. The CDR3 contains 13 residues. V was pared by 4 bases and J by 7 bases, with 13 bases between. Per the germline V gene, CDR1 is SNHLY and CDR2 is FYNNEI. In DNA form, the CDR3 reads TGTGCCAGCAGTGCAACAGCCTTTGGTGAAGCTTTCTTT. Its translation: CASSATAFGEAFF.

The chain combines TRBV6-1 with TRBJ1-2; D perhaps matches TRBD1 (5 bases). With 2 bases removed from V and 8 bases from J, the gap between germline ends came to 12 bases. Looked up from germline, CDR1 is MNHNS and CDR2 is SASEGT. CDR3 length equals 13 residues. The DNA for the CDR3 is TGTGCCAGCAGTGAATACGTCTCAGGGGGCTACACCTTC. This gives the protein CASSEYVSGGYTF.

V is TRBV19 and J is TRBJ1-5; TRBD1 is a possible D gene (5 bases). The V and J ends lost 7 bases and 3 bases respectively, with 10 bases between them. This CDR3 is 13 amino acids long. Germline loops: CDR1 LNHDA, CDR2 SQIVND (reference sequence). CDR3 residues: CASTPTVNQPQHF. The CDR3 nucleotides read TGTGCCAGTACCCCGACAGTCAATCAGCCCCAGCATTTT. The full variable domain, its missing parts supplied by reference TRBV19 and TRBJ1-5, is DGGITQSPKYLFRKEGQNVTLSCEQNLNHDAMYWYRQDPGQGLRLIYYSQIVNDFQKGDIAEGYSVSREKKESFPLTVTSAQKNPTAFYLCASTPTVNQPQHFGDGTRLSIL.

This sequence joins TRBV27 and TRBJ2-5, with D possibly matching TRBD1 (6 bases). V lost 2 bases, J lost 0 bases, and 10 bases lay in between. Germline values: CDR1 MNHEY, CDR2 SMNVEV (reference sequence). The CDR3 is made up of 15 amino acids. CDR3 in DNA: TGTGCCAGCAGTTTAGGTCAGGGGTACCAAGAGACCCAGTACTTC. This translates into CASSLGQGYQETQYF.

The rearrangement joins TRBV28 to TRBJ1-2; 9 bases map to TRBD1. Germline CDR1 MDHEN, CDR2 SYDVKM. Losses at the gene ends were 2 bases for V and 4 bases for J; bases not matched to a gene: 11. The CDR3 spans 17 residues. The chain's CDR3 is CASSLAGQGSSAYGYTF. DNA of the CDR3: TGTGCCAGCAGTTTAGCCGGACAGGGGTCTAGTGCCTATGGCTACACCTTC.